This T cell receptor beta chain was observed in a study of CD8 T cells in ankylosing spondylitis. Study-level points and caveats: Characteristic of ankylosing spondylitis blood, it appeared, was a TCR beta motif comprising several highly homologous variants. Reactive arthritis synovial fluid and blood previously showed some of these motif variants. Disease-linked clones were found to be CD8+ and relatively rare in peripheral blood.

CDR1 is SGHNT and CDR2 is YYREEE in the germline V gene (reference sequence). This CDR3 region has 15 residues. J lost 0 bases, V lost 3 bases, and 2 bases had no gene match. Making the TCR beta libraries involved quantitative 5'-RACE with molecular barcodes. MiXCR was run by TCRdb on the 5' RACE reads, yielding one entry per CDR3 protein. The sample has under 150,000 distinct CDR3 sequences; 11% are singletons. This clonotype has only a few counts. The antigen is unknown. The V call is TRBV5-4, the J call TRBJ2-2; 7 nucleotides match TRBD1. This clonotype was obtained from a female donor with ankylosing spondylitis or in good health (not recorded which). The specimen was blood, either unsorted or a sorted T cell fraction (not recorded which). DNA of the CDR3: TGTGCCAGCAGCTCCGGACAGGCGAACACCGGGGAGCTGTTTTTT. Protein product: CASSSGQANTGELFF.